This TCR beta chain was found in a study of shared clonotypes between healthy human individuals. The V and J ends lost 4 bases and 4 bases respectively, with 6 bases between them. Germline values: CDR1 SNHLY, CDR2 FYNNEI. The length of the CDR3 is 12 residues. The assay was carried out at the deep level. When replicate PCRs were run on sorted subsets, they used about 220 ng DNA, about 30,000 T cell genomes. The protocol was immunoSEQ multiplex PCR, while the TCRdb copy is restricted to in-frame clones and leaves out a portion. The sample has about 960,000 clones; around three quarters are singletons. Study findings and constraints: When compared with the clonotypes that were shared by all four sorted-subset donors, the non-shared clonotypes turned out to have lower generation probabilities.

As for this clone: Its antigen is not known.

The rearrangement links TRBV2 to TRBJ2-3; no definite D call. The TCR originated in a man aged 18 to 30 in good health. Sequencing used memory CD4+ T cells sorted from blood. Subset in this sample: CD45RA-negative fraction. In nucleotides, the CDR3 is TGTGCCAGCAGTGTGATCGCAGATACGCAGTATTTT. It translates to CASSVIADTQYF.